Below are 11 T cell receptor beta chains sequenced from a single sample in a study of blood T cell repertoires in COVID-19. Measured with immunoSEQ multiplex PCR; TCRdb has only the in-frame clones, and not every one. The sample gives roughly 170,000 clones, 80% to 90% of which show up once; about 0.96% is in the top ten. The sample was peripheral blood. The source of these receptors is a woman aged 18 to 35 who had recovered from COVID-19.

V usage is TRBV6-5 and J usage is TRBJ1-2, with D unclear. V lost 5 bases and J 7 bases, leaving 11 bases between the germline ends. Germline loops: CDR1 MNHEY, CDR2 SVGAGI. The length of the CDR3 is 12 residues. The CDR3 sequence: CASSLDDFGYTF. The CDR3 region has the DNA TGTGCCAGCAGTCTCGACGACTTTGGCTACACCTTC.

V usage is TRBV7-2 and J usage is TRBJ2-5; no clear D gene. Germline CDR1 is SGHTA and CDR2 is FQGNSA. CDR3 length: 17 amino acids. Trimming shortened V by 3 bases and J by 0 bases, and 17 bases separated the two germline ends. The CDR3 DNA follows: TGTGCCAGCAGCTTTTACCGTTCCCGGCGGTACCAAGAGACCCAGTACTTC. It specifies CASSFYRSRRYQETQYF.

CDR3: CASSRRGEPMGQFF. The CDR3 DNA reads as TGCGCCAGCAGCCGTCGGGGGGAGCCCATGGGGCAGTTCTTC. The V and J genes are TRBV4-1 and TRBJ2-1; 7 bases fit TRBD2. This CDR3 is built from 14 residues. The junction had 12 bases not matched to a gene; V was cut back by 4 bases and J by 12 bases. Germline CDR1 is MGHRA and CDR2 is YSYEKL.

This clone was detected once. V is TRBV6-6 and J is TRBJ1-1; D ambiguous. V was shortened by 1 base and J by 1 base, with 7 bases between the two germline ends. Per germline, CDR1 MNHNY and CDR2 SVGAGI (reference sequence). This CDR3 is built from 14 residues. DNA for the CDR3: TGTGCCAGCAGTTACTGGGCCGCGAACACTGAAGCTTTCTTT. It yields the protein CASSYWAANTEAFF.

This rearrangement joins TRBV30 to TRBJ2-1; D is undetermined. In germline, CDR1 is GTSNPN, CDR2 SVGIG (reference sequence). With 5 bases removed from V and 3 bases from J, the gap between germline ends came to 8 bases. The CDR3 runs to 12 residues. The CDR3 here is CAWGQNYNEQFF. In DNA form, the CDR3 reads TGTGCCTGGGGGCAAAACTACAATGAGCAGTTCTTC.

This chain links TRBV27 with TRBJ2-7; weak D call: TRBD2 (5 bases). The CDR3 is 13 amino acids. Germline assignment: CDR1 MNHEY and CDR2 SMNVEV (reference sequence). V dropped 3 bases and J dropped 3 bases, with 9 bases sitting between them. CDR3 DNA: TGTGCCAGCAGTTTGGGGAGTAACTACGAGCAGTACGTC. It is translated as CASSLGSNYEQYV.

The chain recombines TRBV2 with TRBJ1-3; D is ambiguous. Per the germline V gene, CDR1 is SNHLY and CDR2 is FYNNEI. The germline V and J ends were trimmed by 1 base and 4 bases, with 5 bases remaining between them. There are 13 residues in the CDR3. This CDR3 is CASSEGSGNTIYF. The CDR3 bases are TGTGCCAGCAGTGAAGGAAGCGGAAACACCATATATTTT.

This clone was picked up one time. The rearrangement uses TRBV29-1 and TRBJ1-5; no firm D call. V was pared by 6 bases and J by 5 bases, with 11 bases between. CDR1 and CDR2 from the germline V gene are SQVTM and ANQGSEA. There are 12 residues in the CDR3. DNA for the CDR3: TGCAGCGTGGCCGGGATTGATCAGCCCCAGCATTTT. It translates to CSVAGIDQPQHF. Full variable domain (missing parts from reference TRBV29-1 and TRBJ1-5): SAVISQKPSRDICQRGTSLTIQCQVDSQVTMMFWYRQQPGQSLTLIATANQGSEATYESGFVIDKFPISRPNLTFSTLTVSNMSPEDSSIYLCSVAGIDQPQHFGDGTRLSIL.

This sequence joins TRBV5-5 and TRBJ2-2; TRBD2 aligns across 10 bases. The V gene's germline CDR1 is SGHKS and CDR2 YYEKEE (reference sequence). The junction had 8 bases not matched to a gene; V was cut back by 0 bases and J by 6 bases. The CDR3 has 17 residues. The CDR3 loop is CASSLAGTSVSPGELFF. DNA of the CDR3: TGTGCCAGCAGCTTGGCAGGGACTAGCGTATCACCCGGGGAGCTGTTTTTT. Drawing the rest from reference TRBV5-5 and TRBJ2-2, the complete variable domain is DAGVTQSPTHLIKTRGQQVTLRCSPISGHKSVSWYQQVLGQGPQFIFQYYEKEERGRGNFPDRFSARQFPNYSSELNVNALLLGDSALYLCASSLAGTSVSPGELFFGEGSRLTVL.

This clone was found a few times. The gene calls are TRBV18 and TRBJ2-5; 7 nucleotides align to TRBD2. V lost 3 bases to trimming and J lost 6 bases; unmatched junction nucleotides: 10. This CDR3 contains 15 residues. CDR1 KGHSH and CDR2 LQKENI come from the germline V gene. The CDR3 spells CASSPATSVGKTQYF. The CDR3, as DNA: TGTGCCAGCTCACCCGCTACTAGCGTAGGAAAGACCCAGTACTTC. The full variable domain, completed using reference TRBV18 and TRBJ2-5, is NAGVMQNPRHLVRRRGQEARLRCSPMKGHSHVYWYRQLPEEGLKFMVYLQKENIIDESGMPKERFSAEFPKEGPSILRIQQVVRGDSAAYFCASSPATSVGKTQYFGPGTRLLVL.

V is TRBV11-2 and J is TRBJ1-1; no reliable D call. Trimming took off 0 bases at V and 5 bases at J, with 10 bases between the two ends. The CDR3 contains 14 residues. Germline V gene sequence: CDR1 SGHAT, CDR2 FQNNGV. Here the CDR3 reads CASSLEVVMTEAFF. The CDR3 nucleotides are TGTGCCAGCAGCTTAGAGGTAGTGATGACTGAAGCTTTCTTT.